Detailed here is one TCR beta chain. Repertoires were generated with immunoSEQ multiplex PCR, while TCRdb's copy carries only in-frame clones and drops some. Here the sample spans about 15,000 clones, more than 75% being singletons. The source of the sample is a study of technical replicates of blood from a handful of donors. Germline values: CDR1 SGHAT, CDR2 FQDESV (reference sequence). V dropped 5 bases and J dropped 1; count of bases not matched to a gene: 9. The CDR3 runs 16 residues. This clonotype originated in a human donor in good health. The chain combines TRBV11-1 with TRBJ2-3; 7 bases are shared with TRBD1. Source material: PBMCs. Here the CDR3 reads CASSPGTGVGTDTQYF. The CDR3 nucleotides read TGTGCCAGCAGCCCGGGAACAGGGGTCGGCACAGATACGCAGTATTTT.